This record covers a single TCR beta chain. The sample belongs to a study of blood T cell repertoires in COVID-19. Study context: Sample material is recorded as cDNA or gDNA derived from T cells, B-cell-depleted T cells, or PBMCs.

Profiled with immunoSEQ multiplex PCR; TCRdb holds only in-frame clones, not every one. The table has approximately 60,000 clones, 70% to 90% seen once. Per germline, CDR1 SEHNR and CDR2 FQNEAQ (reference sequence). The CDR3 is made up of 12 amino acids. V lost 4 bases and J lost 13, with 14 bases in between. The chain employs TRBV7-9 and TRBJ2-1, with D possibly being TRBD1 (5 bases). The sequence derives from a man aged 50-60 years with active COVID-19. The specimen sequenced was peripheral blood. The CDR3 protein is CASSSDSPDQFF. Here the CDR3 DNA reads TGTGCCAGCAGCTCCGACAGCCCTGATCAGTTCTTC.